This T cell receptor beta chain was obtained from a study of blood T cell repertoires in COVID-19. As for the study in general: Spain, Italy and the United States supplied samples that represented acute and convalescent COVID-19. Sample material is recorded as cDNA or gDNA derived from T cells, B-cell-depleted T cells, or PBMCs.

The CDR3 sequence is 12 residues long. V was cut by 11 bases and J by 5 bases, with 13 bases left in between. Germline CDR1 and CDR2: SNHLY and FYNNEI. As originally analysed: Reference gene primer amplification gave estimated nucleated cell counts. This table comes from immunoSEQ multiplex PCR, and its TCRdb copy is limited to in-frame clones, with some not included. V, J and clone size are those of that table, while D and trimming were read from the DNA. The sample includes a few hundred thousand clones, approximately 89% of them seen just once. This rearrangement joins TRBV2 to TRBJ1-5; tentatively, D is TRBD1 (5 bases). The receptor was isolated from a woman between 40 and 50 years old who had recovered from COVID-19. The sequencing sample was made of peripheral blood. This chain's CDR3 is CASGPGDQPQHF. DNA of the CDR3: TGTGCCTCCGGCCCGGGGGATCAGCCCCAGCATTTT. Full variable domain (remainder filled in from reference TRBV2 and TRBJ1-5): EPEVTQTPSHQVTQMGQEVILRCVPISNHLYFYWYRQILGQKVEFLVSFYNNEISEKSEIFDDQFSVERPDGSNFTLKIRSTKLEDSAMYFCASGPGDQPQHFGDGTRLSIL.